This TCR beta chain was obtained from a study of T cells after yellow fever vaccination (dated by TCRdb to about 2019). Some background on the complete study: The SMART-Seq v4 Ultra Low Input RNA kit was used to prepare libraries from fractions with low cell numbers. Bulk TCR alpha and beta repertoires were sequenced longitudinally to track T-cell clones before and after primary and booster YFV17D yellow fever vaccination. The cohort comprised two healthy male donors, one aged 18 to 30 and one aged 30 to 40 years. Blood was collected at multiple timepoints before and after primary and secondary immunization, and bulk PBMC replicates and cell subsets were isolated.

The investigation overall reported the following: The secondary T-cell response was found to be weaker but faster than the primary response, with a peak reached on day 5 rather than on day 15. A small fraction of clonotypes appeared in both the CD4 and CD8 compartments, likely as a result of convergent recombination. After the booster, most clones that had expanded after primary vaccination were detected again (over 95% of CD4 and 70% to 90% of CD8), suggesting broad maintenance of memory. FACS-sorted repertoires could contain abundant contaminating clonotypes from the bulk population, so computational filtering was required. Because only two donors were included in the study, the extent to which the findings can be generalized is limited.

The treatment or condition label for this specimen denotes: live attenuated yellow fever vaccine strain. A standard Ficoll-Paque protocol was used to isolate PBMCs from peripheral blood. With anti-CD3 and anti-CD8 staining plus a dextramer loaded with the yellow fever NS4B epitope peptide, the researchers sorted epitope-specific CD8 T cells. TriZol was used to extract RNA from bulk PBMCs, CD4 and CD8 fractions, and dextramer-positive and dextramer-negative fractions. CDR1 is given as MNHEY and CDR2 as SMNVEV, both from the germline V gene (reference sequence). V is shortened by 3 bases, J by 2 bases, and the region joining them spans 13 bases. The CDR3 numbers 15 residues from cysteine through phenylalanine. Of all the DNA, just the CDR3 is kept, 45 bases in frame from base 1. Synthesis of TCR cDNA relied on 5'RACE template switching, a step that introduced a universal primer site along with unique molecular identifiers. Priming of cDNA synthesis was performed from both the TCR alpha and TCR beta constant segments. Library amplification involved two PCR steps, and the second step added sample barcodes and sequencing adapters. Libraries were sequenced on Illumina HiSeq 2500 (2x100 bp) or NovaSeq (2x150 bp). The source study handled its data this way. Reads were demultiplexed and collapsed into UMI consensus sequences with MIGEC, and V(D)J alignment was performed with MiXCR. Vaccine-responding clonotypes were defined with edgeR using replicate PBMC samples, requiring FDR below 0.01 and a log2 fold change above 5 up to day 15. Each bulk clonotype received a CD4 or CD8 identity based on whether the sequenced CD4 or CD8 repertoire contained that clonotype at higher abundance. A clonotype counted as NS4B-specific if enriched at least 10-fold in dextramer-positive versus dextramer-negative fractions, with CD4-biased clonotypes left out. The public reads were reanalyzed by TCRdb: fastp trimming at Q25, MiXCR alignment, in-frame beta chains only. Records with the same CDR3 protein are collapsed into one entry carrying the most frequent genes and DNA. The V and J calls and clone size are TCRdb's, not the authors'. This sample gives about 94,000 distinct CDR3 sequences in total; about 8.4% of them show up just once. Of the sample, roughly 17% falls within the top ten clones.

With respect to this clonotype: Per-base quality was not reported, and no clone a single base away is much larger than it.

The material was CD8+ T cells not binding an NS4B(214-222) dextramer, sorted from PBMCs, obtained more than 13 days after the first yellow fever vaccination. The meaning of the sample's cell subset or site label: NS4B epitope dextramer-negative CD8 T cells. In this chain, TRBV27 is recombined with TRBJ2-5, with no confident D gene call. The clonotype originates from a young man who received the YFV17D yellow fever vaccine. In nucleotide form, the sequence is TGTGCCAGCAGTTTGAGGCAGGACCTACAAGAGACCCAGTACTTC. It specifies CASSLRQDLQETQYF.